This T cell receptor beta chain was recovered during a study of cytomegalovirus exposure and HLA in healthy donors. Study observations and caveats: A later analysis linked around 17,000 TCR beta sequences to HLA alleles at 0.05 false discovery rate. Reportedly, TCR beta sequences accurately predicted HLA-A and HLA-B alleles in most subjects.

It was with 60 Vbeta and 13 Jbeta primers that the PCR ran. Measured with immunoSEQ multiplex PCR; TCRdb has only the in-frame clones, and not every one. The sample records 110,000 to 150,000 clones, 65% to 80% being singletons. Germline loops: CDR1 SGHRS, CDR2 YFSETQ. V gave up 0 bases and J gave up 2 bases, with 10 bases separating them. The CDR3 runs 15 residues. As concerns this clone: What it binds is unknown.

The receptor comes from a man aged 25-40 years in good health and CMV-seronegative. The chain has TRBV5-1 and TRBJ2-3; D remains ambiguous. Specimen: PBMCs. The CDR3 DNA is TGCGCCAGCAGCTTGGCCCTAGACCACACAGATACGCAGTATTTT. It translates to CASSLALDHTDTQYF.